This T cell receptor (beta chain) derives from a study of identical twins. V was clipped by 2 bases and J by 10 bases, with 8 bases between them. This CDR3 is 11 amino acids long. TCRdb recomputed calls from the 5' RACE reads with MiXCR, one row per CDR3 protein. This table has roughly 200,000 distinct CDR3 sequences, approximately 15% appearing once. The same data also contributed to another study, on T cells expressing NK-cell markers. From that second work: Each of 6 or 7 donors carried dominant NKG2C+ clonotypes accounting for about 1.0-7.0% of CD8+ T cells.

This rearrangement joins TRBV12-3 or TRBV12-4 to TRBJ1-1; no definite D call. The sample comprised CD8+ T cells sorted from blood. The clonotype was recovered from a woman between 18 and 30 years old in good health. The CDR3 nucleotides are TGTGCCAGCAGTTTAAGGATTCGAGCTTTCTTT. Protein product: CASSLRIRAFF.